The clone carrying this T cell receptor beta chain occurred many times. Its target is unknown. The sample originates from a study of T cells in Graves' hyperthyroidism and ophthalmopathy. Study results and limitations: Most thyroid clonotypes expanded above 0.001 appeared in blood too.

Absent ophthalmopathy progression within 18 months defined stable Graves' hyperthyroidism. Diagnosing involved the use of clinical symptoms, serum thyroxine and TRAb, thyroid ultrasound and orbital computed tomography. Amplification of TCR beta CDR3 regions was performed using RNA transcripts as template. Researchers ran a first-round RT-PCR on the TCR CDR3 using the HTBI primer set. TCRdb used MiXCR to reprocess the multiplex PCR reads, holding one entry per CDR3 protein. This table has roughly 570,000 distinct CDR3 sequences, around 42% appearing once. Germline CDR1 SEHNR, CDR2 FQNEAQ (reference sequence). V was cut by 2 bases and J by 7 bases, with 15 bases left in between. The CDR3 is 14 amino acids.

The source of this sequence is a woman aged 18 to 35 with Graves' hyperthyroidism. V is TRBV7-9 and J is TRBJ2-7, with unresolved D. Sample: peripheral blood or thyroid tissue (not recorded which). This chain's CDR3 is CASSLMSQLGEQYF. The CDR3 DNA follows: TGTGCCAGCAGCTTAATGTCCCAGCTGGGGGAGCAGTACTTC.